The 29 T cell receptor beta chains in this list originate from one sample, sequenced in a study of blood T cell repertoires in COVID-19. Repertoires were generated with immunoSEQ multiplex PCR, while TCRdb's copy carries only in-frame clones and drops some. The sample shows about 95,000 clones, around 90% of them seen only once. The source material was peripheral blood. The source is a middle-aged man with COVID-19, enrolled during active disease.

The chain has TRBV5-4 and TRBJ1-6, with 7 bases identical to TRBD1. Trimming removed 0 bases from V and 13 bases from J; junction bases left unmatched: 10. Germline loops: CDR1 SGHNT, CDR2 YYREEE (reference sequence). This CDR3 is 15 amino acids long. The CDR3 here is CASSLAVGAGGPLHF. The DNA for the CDR3 is TGTGCCAGCAGCTTGGCAGTAGGGGCAGGGGGGCCCCTCCACTTT.

This chain links TRBV7-6 with TRBJ1-6; TRBD1 aligns across 10 bases. Germline CDR1 reads SGHVS; CDR2 reads FNYEAQ. The CDR3 runs to 15 residues. The V and J ends lost 6 bases and 8 bases, in that order; junction bases with no gene match: 7. The CDR3 nucleotides read TGTGCCAGCAGACCGGGACAGGGGACAGATTCACCCCTCCACTTT. Amino acid sequence: CASRPGQGTDSPLHF.

The chain is built from TRBV9 and TRBJ2-2; no definite D call. CDR3 size: 15 residues. CDR1 and CDR2 from the germline V gene are SGDLS and YYNGEE. V lost 2 bases and J lost 0, with 8 bases in between. The CDR3 DNA sequence: TGTGCCAGCAGCGTTTCAGCGACGAACACCGGGGAGCTGTTTTTT. This translates into CASSVSATNTGELFF.

J is TRBJ1-2 and V is TRBV5-1; 8 bases are shared with TRBD1. The CDR3 extends over 13 amino acids. Germline loops: CDR1 SGHRS, CDR2 YFSETQ. With 2 bases clipped from V and 6 bases from J, the junction kept 3 bases outside the gene matches. CDR3 bases: TGCGCCAGCAGCTTTCAGGGGGCAGATGGCTACACCTTC. Amino acid sequence: CASSFQGADGYTF.

In its sample, this clone was seen once. V is TRBV19 and J is TRBJ2-3; a weak D match, TRBD1 (5 bases). CDR3 length: 14 amino acids. Trimming removed 5 bases at V and 2 bases at J, with 11 bases between. Looked up from germline, CDR1 is LNHDA and CDR2 is SQIVND (reference sequence). The CDR3 loop is CASSLGHPTDTQYF. The CDR3 DNA is TGTGCCAGTAGTTTAGGACACCCCACAGATACGCAGTATTTT.

The chain combines TRBV7-6 with TRBJ2-1; D is perhaps TRBD2 (6 bases). The V gene lost 4 bases and the J gene lost 6 bases, with 16 bases spanning the gap. From germline, CDR1 is SGHVS and CDR2 FNYEAQ. The CDR3 has 15 residues. CDR3 in DNA: TGTGCCAGCAGCTCAAGCCAGGGACTCCCCAATGAGCAGTTCTTC. Its translation is CASSSSQGLPNEQFF.

The chain couples TRBV7-2 to TRBJ2-1, with D unclear. The CDR3 extends over 12 amino acids. Germline V CDR1 and CDR2: SGHTA, FQGNSA. V shed 7 bases and J shed 9 bases, with 13 bases lying between them. The CDR3 DNA reads TGTGCCAGCACCACACCCCCGGGTGAGCAGTTCTTC. It specifies CASTTPPGEQFF.

In nucleotides, the CDR3 is TGTGCCAGCACCGAATGGAGCGGGGGGGGATATGAGCAGTTCTTC. Translation: CASTEWSGGGYEQFF. The chain carries TRBV2 and TRBJ2-1, with 10 bases matching TRBD2. V gave up 7 bases and J gave up 8 bases; unmatched junction bases: 11. The CDR3 has 15 amino acids. Germline lookup yields CDR1 SNHLY and CDR2 FYNNEI. Together with reference TRBV2 and TRBJ2-1, the CDR3 gives the full variable domain: EPEVTQTPSHQVTQMGQEVILRCVPISNHLYFYWYRQILGQKVEFLVSFYNNEISEKSEIFDDQFSVERPDGSNFTLKIRSTKLEDSAMYFCASTEWSGGGYEQFFGPGTRLTVL.

The chain is built from TRBV5-1 and TRBJ1-6; 9 bases line up with TRBD1. After removal of 4 bases from V and 10 bases from J, the junction contained 9 bases not matched to a gene. Germline-derived CDR1 and CDR2 are SGHRS and YFSETQ. The CDR3 sequence is 15 residues long. CDR3 protein: CASSLTGQGRSPLHF. Written as DNA, the CDR3 is TGCGCCAGCAGCCTAACTGGACAGGGGAGATCACCCCTCCACTTT.

Written as DNA, the CDR3 is TGTGCCAGCTCACCCACGGGGGGGAATGCAGCTTTCTTT. Its translation: CASSPTGGNAAFF. The chain recombines TRBV18 with TRBJ1-1; a possible D gene is TRBD1 (5 bases). Germline-derived CDR1 and CDR2 are KGHSH and LQKENI. V dropped 3 bases and J dropped 10 bases, with 15 bases sitting between them. This CDR3 is built from 13 residues. Together with reference TRBV18 and TRBJ1-1, the CDR3 gives the full variable domain: NAGVMQNPRHLVRRRGQEARLRCSPMKGHSHVYWYRQLPEEGLKFMVYLQKENIIDESGMPKERFSAEFPKEGPSILRIQQVVRGDSAAYFCASSPTGGNAAFFGQGTRLTVV.

This chain connects TRBV9 to TRBJ1-2; no clear D. The CDR3 is 14 amino acids. The V end was cut by 1 base, the J end by 3 bases, with 10 bases between. The germline CDR1 and CDR2 sequences are SGDLS and YYNGEE. Here the CDR3 reads CASSVFGGDYGYTF. CDR3 DNA sequence: TGTGCCAGCAGCGTATTCGGCGGGGACTATGGCTACACCTTC.

Here the CDR3 reads CASSPRRPLHF. The CDR3 region has the DNA TGCGCCAGCAGTCCGCGAAGACCCCTCCACTTT. The chain combines TRBV23-1 with TRBJ1-6; no reliable D call. TRBV23-1 is flagged as an ORF with uncertain function. The CDR3 covers 11 residues. The ends were cut back, 4 bases at V and 12 bases at J, with 7 bases in the middle.

The genes are TRBV24-1 and TRBJ2-1; TRBD2 aligns across 13 bases. The CDR3 length is 17 residues. With 4 bases clipped from V and 7 bases from J, the junction kept 9 bases outside the gene matches. Per germline, CDR1 KGHDR and CDR2 SFDVKD. The CDR3 loop is CATSDSTTSGGRNEQFF. Here the CDR3 DNA reads TGTGCCACCAGTGACTCGACGACTAGCGGGGGGAGGAATGAGCAGTTCTTC.

The rearrangement uses TRBV29-1 and TRBJ1-2; D is perhaps TRBD1 (6 bases). This CDR3 comprises 13 residues. Germline assignment: CDR1 SQVTM and CDR2 ANQGSEA. V lost 2 bases, J lost 3 bases, and 10 bases lay in between. CDR3 amino acids: CSVEQGLDYGYTF. The CDR3 DNA follows: TGCAGCGTTGAACAGGGGCTCGACTATGGCTACACCTTC.

This chain connects TRBV6-5 to TRBJ1-6, with TRBD1 matching 9 bases. The germline V gene encodes CDR1 MNHEY and CDR2 SVGAGI. The trim removed 6 bases at V and 9 bases at J, leaving 9 bases unmatched. The CDR3 spans 15 residues. The CDR3: CASSNWDREASPLHF. The CDR3 DNA reads as TGTGCCAGCAGCAACTGGGACAGGGAGGCTTCACCCCTCCACTTT.

V usage is TRBV7-2 and J usage is TRBJ1-1; TRBD1 matches at 7 bases. CDR1 is SGHTA, CDR2 FQGNSA, per germline. The trim removed 5 bases at V and 0 bases at J, leaving 6 bases unmatched. The CDR3 contains 15 residues. The CDR3 loop is CASSRGQTLNTEAFF. DNA for the CDR3: TGTGCCAGCAGCCGGGGACAGACCCTGAACACTGAAGCTTTCTTT.

The chain joins TRBV30 to TRBJ1-1; 7 nucleotides align to TRBD1. V lost 3 bases, J lost 11 bases, and 18 bases stayed unmatched. Germline V gene data show CDR1 as GTSNPN and CDR2 as SVGIG (reference sequence). The CDR3 runs to 15 residues. CDR3 DNA sequence: TGTGCCTGGAGGGGTAAAGGGACAGTTAATTTAGGGGCTTTCTTT. It encodes CAWRGKGTVNLGAFF.

This chain joins TRBV27 and TRBJ1-1; D gene ambiguous. The CDR3 length is 13 residues. Germline V gene lookup returns CDR1 MNHEY and CDR2 SMNVEV (reference sequence). Between the trimmed V and J ends, which lost 5 bases and 7 bases, there was a span of 14 bases. CDR3 in amino acids: CASSPLNTGEAFF. The CDR3 coding sequence is TGTGCCAGCAGTCCCCTCAATACTGGTGAAGCTTTCTTT.

This clone was observed a few times. This chain connects TRBV30 to TRBJ1-2; no reliable D call. Deletions cut 2 bases from V and 6 bases from J, with 13 bases between. The CDR3 length is 13 residues. Germline lookup yields CDR1 GTSNPN and CDR2 SVGIG (reference sequence). This CDR3 is CAWSKGTGDGYTF. CDR3 DNA: TGTGCCTGGAGTAAGGGTACCGGGGATGGCTACACCTTC.

The chain combines TRBV3-1 (or the pseudogene TRBV3-2) with TRBJ1-2; possible D gene TRBD1, 6 bases. The germline V gene has CDR1 LGHDT and CDR2 YNNKEL (reference sequence). This CDR3 comprises 16 residues. V shed 3 bases and J shed 12 bases, with 26 bases lying between them. This chain's CDR3 is CASSQSRTAVFPSHTF. CDR3 bases: TGTGCCAGCAGCCAGTCCCGGACAGCGGTCTTCCCCTCTCACACCTTC.

The chain is built from TRBV5-4 and TRBJ2-6; the match to TRBD1 covers 11 bases. The CDR3 sequence is 18 residues long. The junction had 7 bases not matched to a gene; V was cut back by 4 bases and J by 1 base. Germline V gives CDR1 SGHNT, CDR2 YYREEE (reference sequence). As DNA, the CDR3 is TGTGCCAGCAGCCTCCGGACAGGGGGCCTTTCTGGGGCCAACGTCCTGACTTTC. This codes for CASSLRTGGLSGANVLTF.

The rearrangement uses TRBV28 and TRBJ1-4; D ambiguous. Germline V gives CDR1 MDHEN, CDR2 SYDVKM. This CDR3 has 14 residues. V was cut by 4 bases and J by 8 bases, with 14 bases left in between. The CDR3 region has the DNA TGTGCCAGCAGTTGGGCCGGGATGGGAGAAAAACTGTTTTTT. This translates into CASSWAGMGEKLFF.

The rearrangement joins TRBV9 to TRBJ1-6; 9 bases line up with TRBD1. CDR1 is SGDLS and CDR2 is YYNGEE in the germline V gene. The CDR3 has 15 residues. Trimming removed 4 bases from V and 13 bases from J; junction bases left unmatched: 12. CDR3 sequence: CASSTGQGEVAPLHF. DNA of the CDR3: TGTGCCAGCAGCACGGGACAGGGAGAGGTCGCTCCCCTCCACTTT.

This clone occurred once. This sequence joins TRBV6-1 and TRBJ2-7; 8 nucleotides line up with TRBD1. J gave up 2 bases and V 2 bases, and 5 bases lay outside the gene matches. The CDR3 is made up of 15 amino acids. The V gene's germline CDR1 is MNHNS and CDR2 SASEGT. The CDR3 region has the DNA TGTGCCAGCAGTGAACTCGGGACAGGCACCTACGAGCAGTACTTC. It yields the protein CASSELGTGTYEQYF.

CDR3 residues: CASSLGGAEKTQYF. The CDR3 bases are TGTGCCAGCAGCTTAGGAGGGGCGGAAAAGACCCAGTACTTC. The chain employs TRBV7-3 and TRBJ2-5, with D maybe TRBD2 (6 bases). The CDR3 runs to 14 residues. Germline loops: CDR1 SGHTA, CDR2 FQGTGA. V was trimmed by 2 bases and J by 6 bases, leaving 13 bases between them.

The chain recombines TRBV24-1 with TRBJ1-5; TRBD1 is a possible D gene (5 bases). Germline-derived CDR1 and CDR2 are KGHDR and SFDVKD. Trimming left V 3 bases short and J 7 bases short, with 18 bases between. The CDR3 is made up of 16 amino acids. CDR3 loop: CATSDPSGAEGQPQHF. CDR3 DNA sequence: TGTGCCACCAGTGATCCTAGCGGGGCTGAGGGACAGCCCCAGCATTTT.

The V call is TRBV6-2 or TRBV6-3, the J call TRBJ1-5, with TRBD1 matching 9 bases. Germline V gene sequence: CDR1 MNHEY, CDR2 SVGEGT. V dropped 2 bases and J dropped 6; count of bases not matched to a gene: 5. The CDR3 loop spans 15 amino acids. The CDR3 loop is CASSYGDRASQPQHF. CDR3 in DNA: TGTGCCAGCAGTTACGGGGACAGGGCCAGTCAGCCCCAGCATTTT.

This rearrangement joins TRBV3-1 (or the pseudogene TRBV3-2) to TRBJ2-7; D might be TRBD1 (6 bases). The CDR3 totals 13 residues. The V gene lost 4 bases and the J gene lost 3 bases, with 10 bases spanning the gap. Germline CDR1 and CDR2: LGHDT and YNNKEL (reference sequence). CDR3 in DNA: TGTGCCAGCAGCCTGGGGGCCAGCTACGAGCAGTACTTC. Amino acid sequence: CASSLGASYEQYF.

The table lists this clone with a few counts. The V call is TRBV7-9, the J call TRBJ1-4; no reliable D call. Germline V gene data show CDR1 as SEHNR and CDR2 as FQNEAQ (reference sequence). V was shortened by 3 bases and J by 8 bases, with 13 bases between the two germline ends. The CDR3 extends over 14 amino acids. This CDR3 reads CASSFDTGREKLFF. In DNA, the CDR3 is TGTGCCAGCAGCTTCGACACCGGTCGGGAAAAACTGTTTTTT.